This TCR beta chain was observed in a study of blood T cell repertoires in COVID-19. Overall study context: In each case, the material was cDNA or gDNA derived from T cells, B-cell-depleted T cells, or PBMCs.

This CDR3 has 17 amino acids. V trimming: 1 base; J trimming: 3 bases; junction bases outside the gene matches: 2. Germline V CDR1 and CDR2: SEHNR, FQNEAQ (reference sequence). Sequencing used immunoSEQ multiplex PCR; TCRdb keeps in-frame clones, though not all of them. This table has roughly 500,000 clones, 70% to 90% appearing once. Those enrolled, adults aged roughly 18 to 89 years, came from roughly 23 US areas. Recovery among Cohort 3 donors was established by two negative PCRs, clearance, or symptom resolution. This receptor was taken from a woman aged 40 to 49 who had recovered from COVID-19. The sequenced sample was PBMCs or T cells enriched from blood (not recorded which). This chain links TRBV7-9 with TRBJ2-1; 14 bases align to TRBD2. CDR3 loop: CASSLVTSGRDYNEQFF. CDR3 bases: TGTGCCAGCAGCTTAGTGACTAGCGGGAGGGACTACAATGAGCAGTTCTTC. The variable domain in full, with the rest retrieved from reference TRBV7-9 and TRBJ2-1, is DTGVSQNPRHKITKRGQNVTFRCDPISEHNRLYWYRQTLGQGPEFLTYFQNEAQLEKSRLLSDRFSAERPKGSFSTLEIQRTEQGDSAMYLCASSLVTSGRDYNEQFFGPGTRLTVL.